This T cell receptor (beta chain) was documented in a study of CD4 T cell repertoires in COVID-19. This clone was observed a few times. The target antigen is unknown. This same CDR3 is encoded by further DNA sequences in the sample. The length of the CDR3 is 14 residues. V lost 7 bases to trimming and J lost 2 bases; unmatched junction nucleotides: 5. The germline CDR1 and CDR2 sequences are LNHDA and SQIVND (reference sequence). Assay: immunoSEQ multiplex PCR; the TCRdb copy retains only in-frame clones and omits some. This table has about 670 clones, 15% to 20% appearing once. Findings and limits, study-wide: Two or all three memory subsets shared several highly expanded SARS-CoV-2-reactive clonotypes.

Stimulation with autologous monocytes and recombinant SARS-CoV-2 spike or nucleoprotein produced proliferating antigen-reactive T cell lines. The specimen comprised circulating follicular helper CD4+ T cells, cultured in vitro, sampled after recovery from COVID-19. This receptor was taken from a human donor who had COVID-19. The chain uses TRBV19 and TRBJ1-5; TRBD1 agrees at 7 bases. CDR3 nucleotide sequence: TGTGCCAGTACTGGCACAGGGGGCAATCAGCCCCAGCATTTT. Encoded protein: CASTGTGGNQPQHF.